The 22 T cell receptor beta chains reported below all come from one sample, sequenced in a study of T cells in placental villitis. This was the immunoSEQ v4 assay. Here immunoSEQ multiplex PCR was the method, and the copy in TCRdb shows in-frame clones only, minus some. The table records about 3,100 clones, over 75% of them present only once. The sequenced sample consisted of placental tissue containing maternal and fetal cells. The receptors stem from a human patient with infectious villitis; the placental T cells may come from both mother and fetus.

J is TRBJ2-7 and V is TRBV6-5; weak D call: TRBD1 (6 bases). The ends were cut back, 7 bases at V and 3 bases at J, with 13 bases in the middle. CDR1 MNHEY and CDR2 SVGAGI come from the germline V gene. The CDR3 is 13 residues long. CDR3 bases: TGTGCCAGCACCCGGGACACTTTCTACGAGCAGTACTTC. Translation gives CASTRDTFYEQYF.

This clone came up a few times. The V call is TRBV15, the J call TRBJ2-1, with unresolved D. This CDR3 has 13 residues. V was pared by 5 bases and J by 2 bases, with 7 bases between. The V gene's germline CDR1 is LNHNV and CDR2 YYDKDF (reference sequence). CDR3 loop: CATSAGAYNEQFF. CDR3 bases: TGTGCCACCAGCGCTGGGGCCTACAATGAGCAGTTCTTC.

The V call is TRBV7-8, the J call TRBJ2-7; 8 nucleotides line up with TRBD2. The J segment lost 4 bases and the V segment lost 4 bases, leaving 6 bases of the junction unmatched. In germline, CDR1 is SGHVS, CDR2 FQNEAQ. The CDR3 contains 14 residues. CDR3 amino acids: CASSSPSGGYEQYF. The CDR3 DNA sequence: TGTGCCAGCAGCTCCCCGAGCGGGGGATACGAGCAGTACTTC.

This sequence joins TRBV4-1 and TRBJ2-7; 10 bases are a match to TRBD2. The CDR3 consists of 14 residues. The germline V gene encodes CDR1 MGHRA and CDR2 YSYEKL. V lost 3 bases and J lost 6; bases outside the gene matches: 5. The DNA of the CDR3 is TGCGCCAGCAGCCAGGGACTAGCGAGGGGCGAGCAGTACTTC. Residues: CASSQGLARGEQYF.

The chain links TRBV5-1 to TRBJ2-1, with a tentative D call TRBD1 (6 bases). The CDR3 consists of 16 residues. V was clipped by 2 bases and J by 10 bases, with 22 bases between them. CDR1 SGHRS and CDR2 YFSETQ come from the germline V gene. The CDR3 DNA reads as TGCGCCAGCAGCTTACAACCGGGGCAGGGGTCGGGGGAGCAGTTCTTC. It yields the protein CASSLQPGQGSGEQFF.

The chain employs TRBV9 and TRBJ1-5; the D gene is possibly TRBD1 (5 bases). CDR1 and CDR2 (germline): SGDLS, YYNGEE. The CDR3 contains 15 residues. V shed 6 bases and J shed 2 bases, with 15 bases lying between them. The CDR3 loop reads CASTHPVQGNQPQHF. The CDR3 DNA reads as TGTGCCAGCACCCACCCCGTACAGGGCAATCAGCCCCAGCATTTT.

The chain uses TRBV7-7 and TRBJ2-1, with TRBD1 identical over 9 bases. The CDR3 covers 15 residues. V was clipped by 1 base and J by 6 bases; unmatched bases: 4. CDR1 is SSHAT and CDR2 is FNYEAQ in the germline V gene (reference sequence). The CDR3 loop reads CASSLDGQGFNEQFF. CDR3 DNA sequence: TGTGCCAGCAGCTTAGACGGACAGGGGTTCAATGAGCAGTTCTTC.

The table lists this clone with a few counts. The chain combines TRBV11-2 with TRBJ2-3; no definite D call. Germline CDR1 reads SGHAT; CDR2 reads FQNNGV. The CDR3 runs to 16 residues. V was pared by 0 bases and J by 5 bases, with 15 bases between. The CDR3 sequence is CASSLDPLGAEDTQYF. The CDR3 DNA reads as TGTGCCAGCAGCTTAGATCCTCTTGGTGCAGAAGATACGCAGTATTTT.

The J gene is TRBJ1-4, the V gene TRBV5-4; 9 bases line up with TRBD1. There are 15 residues in the CDR3. CDR1 and CDR2 (germline): SGHNT, YYREEE (reference sequence). V shed 2 bases and J 8 bases; nucleotides not matched to a gene: 7. CDR3 sequence (DNA): TGTGCCAGCAGCTTCAGACAGGGGGAGGAAGAAAAACTGTTTTTT. It specifies CASSFRQGEEEKLFF.

This chain links TRBV6-5 with TRBJ1-5; possible D gene TRBD1, 5 bases. The CDR3 has 13 residues. Germline CDR1 MNHEY, CDR2 SVGAGI. Trimming removed 6 bases at V and 3 bases at J, with 9 bases between. The CDR3: CASSGGNNQPQHF. The CDR3 DNA reads as TGTGCCAGCAGCGGGGGGAACAATCAGCCCCAGCATTTT.

A few counts support this clone. The V gene is TRBV3-1 (or the pseudogene TRBV3-2), the J gene TRBJ1-5; D is possibly TRBD1 (6 bases). The CDR3 extends over 15 amino acids. V lost 4 bases and J 3 bases, leaving 13 bases between the germline ends. CDR1 and CDR2 (germline): LGHDT, YNNKEL (reference sequence). The CDR3, as DNA: TGTGCCAGCAGCCCCGGGGGACAAATCAATCAGCCCCAGCATTTT. Protein sequence: CASSPGGQINQPQHF.

The CDR3 protein is CSVEDGRGRNYEQYV. CDR3 coding DNA: TGCAGCGTTGAAGATGGCAGGGGTCGAAACTACGAGCAGTACGTC. The chain is built from TRBV29-1 and TRBJ2-7; a weak D match, TRBD1 (6 bases). Per germline, CDR1 SQVTM and CDR2 ANQGSEA. This CDR3 has 15 residues. The ends were cut back, 0 bases at V and 3 bases at J, with 15 bases in the middle.

This clone was seen only a few times. The chain uses TRBV28 and TRBJ2-4; 7 nucleotides match TRBD1. CDR3 length equals 18 residues. Trimming removed 4 bases from V and 0 bases from J; junction bases left unmatched: 12. Germline CDR1 reads MDHEN; CDR2 reads SYDVKM. The CDR3 loop reads CASSSPSQGKKAKNIQYF. The CDR3, as DNA: TGTGCCAGCAGTTCGCCCTCACAGGGGAAAAAAGCCAAAAACATTCAGTACTTC.

The V and J genes are TRBV6-2 or TRBV6-3 and TRBJ2-1, with TRBD2 matching over 10 bases. Germline V gene sequence: CDR1 MNHEY, CDR2 SVGEGT. V dropped 5 bases and J dropped 4; count of bases not matched to a gene: 5. The CDR3 extends over 15 amino acids. This chain's CDR3 is CASSASSGGYNEQFF. The CDR3 nucleotides read TGTGCCAGCAGTGCCTCTAGCGGGGGATACAATGAGCAGTTCTTC.

In this sample, this clone turned up a few times. This chain connects TRBV5-4 to TRBJ1-4; TRBD1 aligns across 7 bases. The CDR3 runs 16 residues. From germline, CDR1 is SGHNT and CDR2 YYREEE (reference sequence). After removal of 0 bases from V and 5 bases from J, the junction contained 7 bases not matched to a gene. CDR3 sequence: CASSLGLQGGNEKLFF. The CDR3 coding sequence is TGTGCCAGCAGCTTGGGACTCCAGGGGGGAAATGAAAAACTGTTTTTT.

The chain recombines TRBV6-2 or TRBV6-3 with TRBJ2-1; 10 nucleotides agree with TRBD2. Germline V gives CDR1 MNHEY, CDR2 SVGEGT. This CDR3 comprises 15 residues. V was clipped by 5 bases and J by 7 bases; unmatched bases: 8. The CDR3 loop is CASSAGTSDLNEQFF. For the CDR3, the DNA is TGTGCCAGCAGTGCCGGGACTAGCGACTTAAATGAGCAGTTCTTC.

This chain links TRBV18 with TRBJ2-7; D gene unclear. The CDR3 has 17 residues. Germline CDR1 and CDR2: KGHSH and LQKENI. V lost 3 bases and J 5 bases, leaving 23 bases between the germline ends. CDR3 residues: CASSPTGDKAGLNEQYF. DNA of the CDR3: TGTGCCAGCTCACCGACGGGCGATAAGGCTGGCTTGAACGAGCAGTACTTC.

About this clone itself: Other DNA sequences in this specimen translate into the identical CDR3. The chain has TRBV6-5 and TRBJ1-1, with D possibly being TRBD1 (5 bases). The CDR3 is 12 residues long. Germline CDR1 MNHEY, CDR2 SVGAGI. Trimming left V 2 bases short and J 5 bases short, with 6 bases between. CDR3 bases: TGTGCCAGCAGTTACGGGGGTACTGAAGCTTTCTTT. This translates into CASSYGGTEAFF.

In DNA form, the CDR3 reads TGTGCCTGGATTATGTTTCCTGGAAACACCATATATTTT. Amino acids: CAWIMFPGNTIYF. J is TRBJ1-3 and V is TRBV30; D call uncertain. Germline CDR1 and CDR2: GTSNPN and SVGIG (reference sequence). Trimming took off 4 bases at V and 2 bases at J, with 9 bases between the two ends. CDR3 length equals 13 residues.

CDR3 residues: CASSAGLGYEQYF. CDR3 sequence (DNA): TGTGCCAGCAGTGCCGGACTAGGCTACGAGCAGTACTTC. This sequence joins TRBV12-3 or TRBV12-4 and TRBJ2-7; 7 bases line up with TRBD2. Unmatched junction bases numbered 4, after V lost 5 bases and J lost 3 bases. CDR3 size: 13 residues.

This clone has a single count. The chain links TRBV6-2 or TRBV6-3 to TRBJ2-5, with TRBD1 identical over 7 bases. Trimming at V came to 2 bases and at J to 3 bases, leaving 3 bases not matched to a gene. Germline values: CDR1 MNHEY, CDR2 SVGEGT. The CDR3 consists of 14 residues. CDR3 loop: CASSYRGRKETQYF. CDR3 DNA: TGTGCCAGCAGTTACAGGGGGCGCAAAGAGACCCAGTACTTC.

The chain is built from TRBV3-1 (or the pseudogene TRBV3-2) and TRBJ2-3, with 12 bases identical to TRBD2. The CDR3 runs 16 residues. Per germline, CDR1 LGHDT and CDR2 YNNKEL (reference sequence). The J segment lost 1 base and the V segment lost 1 base, leaving 0 bases of the junction unmatched. CDR3 sequence: CASSQGLAGGTDTQYF. In nucleotides, the CDR3 is TGTGCCAGCAGCCAAGGACTAGCGGGGGGCACAGATACGCAGTATTTT.